This paragraph covers one TCR beta chain sequence. This record belongs to a study of blood T cell repertoires in COVID-19. The overall study: Nucleic acid was either cDNA or gDNA, and it came from T cells, B-cell-depleted T cells, or PBMCs.

Here immunoSEQ multiplex PCR was the method, and the copy in TCRdb shows in-frame clones only, minus some. The sample shows approximately 99,000 clones, 79% of them seen only once. The germline V gene has CDR1 MDHEN and CDR2 SYDVKM. Deletions cut 7 bases from V and 10 bases from J, with 17 bases between. The CDR3 totals 12 residues. Sequencing used peripheral blood. The source of this sequence is a woman aged 80 or over with active or convalescent COVID-19. The chain uses TRBV28 and TRBJ2-7, with a possible D match to TRBD1 (6 bases). The CDR3 spells CASTSGTHEQYF. The CDR3 DNA follows: TGTGCCAGCACCTCCGGGACACATGAACAGTACTTC.